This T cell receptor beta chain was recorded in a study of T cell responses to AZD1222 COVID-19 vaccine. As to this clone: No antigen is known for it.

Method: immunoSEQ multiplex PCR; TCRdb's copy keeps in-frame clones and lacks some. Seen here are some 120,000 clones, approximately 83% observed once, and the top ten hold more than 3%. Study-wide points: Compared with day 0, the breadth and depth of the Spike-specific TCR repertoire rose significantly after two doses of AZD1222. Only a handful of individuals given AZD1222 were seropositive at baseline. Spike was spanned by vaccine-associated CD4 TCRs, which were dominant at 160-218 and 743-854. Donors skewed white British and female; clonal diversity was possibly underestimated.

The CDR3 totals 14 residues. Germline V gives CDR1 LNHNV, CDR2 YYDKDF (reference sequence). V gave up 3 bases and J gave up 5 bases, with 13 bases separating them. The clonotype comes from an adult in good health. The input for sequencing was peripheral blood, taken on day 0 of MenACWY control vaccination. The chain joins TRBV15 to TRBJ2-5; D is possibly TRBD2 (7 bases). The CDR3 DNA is TGTGCCACCAGCAGGGGGGGGGCCATGGAGACCCAGTACTTC. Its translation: CATSRGGAMETQYF.